These 17 T cell receptor beta chains share one sample of origin, sequenced in a study of low-dose radiotherapy and immunotherapy resistance in tumors. Time point in this sample: before trial treatment. Priming of first-strand cDNA relied on TRAV- and TRBV-specific primers (covering alpha and beta chains). A constant-region primer paired with the V-primer adapter amplified TCRs over approximately 18 PCR cycles. TCRdb ran MiXCR on the reads and lists one entry per CDR3 protein. The sample carries 57,000 or so distinct CDR3 sequences, about 23% recorded once. The sequencing used PBMCs, collected before treatment. The receptors stem from a male donor with prostate cancer.

This clonotype came up many times. The chain has TRBV18 and TRBJ2-2; 10 bases align to TRBD2. Germline assignment: CDR1 KGHSH and CDR2 LQKENI. V was pared by 0 bases and J by 6 bases, with 7 bases of the junction left unmatched. The CDR3 consists of 17 residues. The DNA of the CDR3 is TGTGCCAGCTCACCACCGTCAGTAGCGGGAGGTTCCGGGGAGCTGTTTTTT. Translation gives CASSPPSVAGGSGELFF.

The table lists this clonotype with many counts. The rearrangement joins TRBV9 to TRBJ1-5; D unresolved. This CDR3 region has 16 residues. V gave up 0 bases and J gave up 2 bases, with 12 bases separating them. In germline, CDR1 is SGDLS, CDR2 YYNGEE. CDR3 protein: CASSVATPEGNQPQHF. CDR3 nucleotides: TGTGCCAGCAGCGTAGCTACCCCAGAGGGCAATCAGCCCCAGCATTTT.

The gene calls are TRBV5-6 and TRBJ1-2, with D possibly matching TRBD1 (6 bases). Germline V CDR1 and CDR2: SGHDT, YYEEEE. CDR3 length: 12 residues. Trimming stripped 8 bases from V and 3 bases from J, with 11 bases between. CDR3 sequence reads: CASSQGYYGYTF. Here the CDR3 DNA reads TGTGCCAGTAGCCAGGGGTACTATGGCTACACCTTC.

In its sample, this clonotype was seen many times. The gene calls are TRBV27 and TRBJ1-1; D remains unclear. Germline CDR1 is MNHEY and CDR2 is SMNVEV (reference sequence). V was shortened by 3 bases and J by 4 bases, with 9 bases between the two germline ends. This CDR3 spans 13 amino acids. The DNA for the CDR3 is TGTGCCAGCAGTTTGCGTGGCGGCACTGAAGCTTTCTTT. Protein sequence: CASSLRGGTEAFF.

This clonotype was seen repeatedly, ten times or more. This chain connects TRBV7-9 to TRBJ2-6; a possible D gene is TRBD2 (6 bases). The CDR3 is 16 residues long. V dropped 2 bases and J dropped 4 bases, with 12 bases sitting between them. Germline lookup yields CDR1 SEHNR and CDR2 FQNEAQ (reference sequence). The CDR3 bases are TGTGCCAGCAGCTTAATCGGGGGAAGAGGGGCCAACGTCCTGACTTTC. This sequence encodes CASSLIGGRGANVLTF.

This clonotype was counted at least ten times. DNA for the CDR3: TGTGCCAGCAGTTTCTCGCTAGCGGGAGAGGTCGGGGAGCTGTTTTTT. This gives the protein CASSFSLAGEVGELFF. This chain connects TRBV12-3 or TRBV12-4 to TRBJ2-2; 10 positions agree with TRBD2. Losses at the gene ends were 3 bases for V and 7 bases for J; bases not matched to a gene: 8. The CDR3 has 16 amino acids.

Comments on this clonotype: A far larger clone lies a single base away; this is likely a read error. The rearrangement links TRBV19 to TRBJ2-7, with 12 nucleotides matching TRBD1. CDR3 size: 15 residues. Germline trimming cut 4 bases from V and 7 bases from J; bases unmatched to any gene: 8. Germline values: CDR1 LNHDA, CDR2 SQIVND (reference sequence). The CDR3 nucleotides read TGTGCCAGTAGTAGCGGGACAGGGGGCTCCAATGAGCAGTACTTC. Protein product: CASSSGTGGSNEQYF.

CDR3 DNA sequence: TGCGCCAGCAGCTTGGCCGGGACAGGGGGCTTGGACACCGGGGAGCTGTTTTTT. It encodes CASSLAGTGGLDTGELFF. This chain links TRBV5-1 with TRBJ2-2, with 12 positions matching TRBD1. This CDR3 comprises 18 residues. V was clipped by 0 bases and J by 3 bases; unmatched bases: 6. Per the germline V gene, CDR1 is SGHRS and CDR2 is YFSETQ.

In its sample, this clonotype was seen a few times. CDR3 in amino acids: CASSPTSGGHTQYF. For the CDR3, the DNA is TGTGCCAGCAGTCCGACTAGCGGGGGACATACGCAGTATTTT. The rearrangement joins TRBV9 to TRBJ2-3, with 12 positions matching TRBD2. The CDR3 has 14 residues. V was pared by 5 bases and J by 7 bases, with 5 bases of the junction left unmatched. Germline CDR1 is SGDLS and CDR2 is YYNGEE.

V is TRBV18 and J is TRBJ2-1; 10 bases match TRBD1. The CDR3 has 13 residues. V lost 3 bases, J lost 15 bases, and 8 bases stayed unmatched. From germline, CDR1 is KGHSH and CDR2 LQKENI. Here the CDR3 reads CASSPPPRDRGFF. In DNA form, the CDR3 reads TGTGCCAGCTCACCGCCCCCCCGGGACAGGGGGTTCTTC.

This clonotype was observed a few times. This chain links TRBV19 with TRBJ1-1, with TRBD1 identical over 9 bases. Unmatched junction bases numbered 6, after V lost 8 bases and J lost 5 bases. Germline V gene lookup returns CDR1 LNHDA and CDR2 SQIVND (reference sequence). The CDR3 consists of 13 residues. Here the CDR3 reads CASCDRGGTEAFF. As DNA, the CDR3 is TGTGCCAGTTGTGACAGGGGGGGGACTGAAGCTTTCTTT. The whole variable domain, filled in from reference TRBV19 and TRBJ1-1, reads DGGITQSPKYLFRKEGQNVTLSCEQNLNHDAMYWYRQDPGQGLRLIYYSQIVNDFQKGDIAEGYSVSREKKESFPLTVTSAQKNPTAFYLCASCDRGGTEAFFGQGTRLTVV.

J is TRBJ2-1 and V is TRBV6-5; 8 bases are a match to TRBD2. The V gene's germline CDR1 is MNHEY and CDR2 SVGAGI. The junction had 6 bases not matched to a gene; V was cut back by 0 bases and J by 8 bases. There are 15 residues in the CDR3. CDR3 coding DNA: TGTGCCAGCAGTTACTCATCGGGAGGGAGCTATGAGCAGTTCTTC. Translating it yields CASSYSSGGSYEQFF.

About this clonotype itself: It is likely a read error: a sequence one base away is far more abundant. V gene TRBV6-6 combines with J gene TRBJ1-5, with D unresolved. CDR1 and CDR2 from the germline V gene are MNHNY and SVGAGI (reference sequence). This CDR3 has 13 residues. In nucleotides, the CDR3 is TGTGCCAGCAGTGAAACTATCGGTCAGCCCCAGCAATTT. Residues: CASSETIGQPQQF.

The chain is built from TRBV20-1 and TRBJ2-5, with TRBD2 matching over 8 bases. Trimming removed 0 bases from V and 2 bases from J; junction bases left unmatched: 8. Germline values: CDR1 DFQATT, CDR2 SNEGSKA (reference sequence). CDR3 size: 16 residues. The CDR3 DNA is TGCAGTGCTAGAGATGTGGCTAGCGGGCGACAAGAGACCCAGTACTTC. This codes for CSARDVASGRQETQYF.

Many counts were recorded for this clonotype. This chain links TRBV2 with TRBJ2-7; 7 positions agree with TRBD2. Germline V lookup: CDR1 SNHLY, CDR2 FYNNEI. CDR3 length: 13 amino acids. Trimming removed 10 bases from V and 1 base from J; junction bases left unmatched: 7. CDR3 region: CAIQRGPSYEQYF. CDR3 DNA: TGTGCCATACAGCGGGGACCGTCCTACGAGCAGTACTTC.

J is TRBJ2-7 and V is TRBV5-3; a weak D match, TRBD1 (6 bases). TRBV5-3 is recorded as an ORF, its role being uncertain. The CDR3 has 13 amino acids. This CDR3 is CVSSAGTQLEQYF. CDR3 DNA sequence: TGTGTCAGCAGCGCCGGGACACAACTCGAGCAGTACTTC.

This clonotype occurred many times. This chain's CDR3 is CASSAGYEGAFGANVLTF. The CDR3, as DNA: TGCGCCAGCAGCGCCGGGTATGAGGGGGCGTTTGGGGCCAACGTCCTGACTTTC. The chain links TRBV5-1 to TRBJ2-6; TRBD1 matches 7 bases. This CDR3 contains 18 residues. V lost 4 bases to trimming and J lost 3 bases; unmatched junction nucleotides: 13. CDR1 is SGHRS and CDR2 is YFSETQ in the germline V gene.